These T cell receptor beta chains were read from a single sample in a study of cytomegalovirus exposure and HLA in healthy donors. TCRdb's table, derived via immunoSEQ multiplex PCR, lists solely in-frame clones and lacks some. Among 90,000 or so clones listed, over 65% were seen once. The sequenced sample consisted of PBMCs. These receptors were taken from a man aged 45-65 years in good health and CMV-seronegative. Each CDR3 is given without its conserved first and last residue. Fields, in order: V gene, CDR3 protein.

v_call: TRBV13; cdr3_aa: ASSSDEGRLEQY
v_call: TRBV5-5; cdr3_aa: ASSLEGAEQY
v_call: TRBV5-1; cdr3_aa: ASSFLSTGDTEAF
v_call: TRBV5-1; cdr3_aa: ASSVSGALSGANVLT
v_call: TRBV28; cdr3_aa: ASSLVPRTPNTEAF
v_call: TRBV6-1; cdr3_aa: ATRVGQYYGYT
v_call: TRBV5-1; cdr3_aa: ASSLGSGAFSYEQY
v_call: TRBV18; cdr3_aa: ASSPIGQIMNTEAF
v_call: TRBV19; cdr3_aa: ASSPTGTEGSEQY
v_call: TRBV7-2; cdr3_aa: ASSSRDIQY
v_call: TRBV5-1; cdr3_aa: ASSLLGELF
v_call: TRBV7-9; cdr3_aa: ASSLPGGYEQY
v_call: TRBV5-1; cdr3_aa: ASSLGVGTGGKTDTQY
v_call: TRBV5-8; cdr3_aa: ASSLGTGGGETQY
v_call: TRBV7-9; cdr3_aa: ASSPPRAGELF
v_call: TRBV5-8; cdr3_aa: ASSLGQGVLEQY
v_call: TRBV19; cdr3_aa: ASSAQGVNEQF
v_call: TRBV27; cdr3_aa: ASSLVERHEQY
v_call: TRBV6-1; cdr3_aa: ASRRDRAFYEQY
v_call: TRBV6-6; cdr3_aa: ASSPRTGQPNEKLF
v_call: TRBV7-3; cdr3_aa: ASSPGGLAGSEQY
v_call: TRBV2; cdr3_aa: ASSAEKGGTEAF
v_call: TRBV7-3; cdr3_aa: ASSPTPGGGTDTQY
v_call: TRBV29-1; cdr3_aa: SVELGQGYEQY
v_call: TRBV7-9; cdr3_aa: ASSSRRGRSGNTIY
v_call: TRBV27; cdr3_aa: ASSLSPADSTDTQY
v_call: TRBV6-6; cdr3_aa: ASSYSRGTGELF
v_call: TRBV7-8; cdr3_aa: ASSPLAQGYGYT
v_call: TRBV9; cdr3_aa: ASSVPGNGDGYT
v_call: TRBV28; cdr3_aa: ASTMGQGPTSDGYT
v_call: TRBV29-1; cdr3_aa: SVEFGTGPSNEQF
v_call: TRBV28; cdr3_aa: ASGQGGWAKNIQY
v_call: TRBV21-1; cdr3_aa: ASSKGLAEPTPDEQY
v_call: TRBV6-5; cdr3_aa: ASSYWGPNYGYT
v_call: TRBV27; cdr3_aa: ASSLFTESYEQY
v_call: TRBV2; cdr3_aa: ASRVPSDMTEQY
v_call: TRBV7-9; cdr3_aa: ASSKTDFEATQY
v_call: TRBV7-3; cdr3_aa: ASTPGLAGSRGAGELF
v_call: TRBV28; cdr3_aa: ASSFPQGPLDEQF
v_call: TRBV4-3; cdr3_aa: ASSQDTGTVNTEAF
v_call: TRBV2; cdr3_aa: ASRTGQFEGRYT
v_call: TRBV30; cdr3_aa: AWSGVLEANYGYT
v_call: TRBV7-2; cdr3_aa: ASSSLRGTEAF
v_call: TRBV6-6; cdr3_aa: ASSYEGEYGYT
v_call: TRBV6-6; cdr3_aa: ASSPEGYQSKQY
v_call: TRBV28; cdr3_aa: ASTLGSGASTEAF
v_call: TRBV21-1; cdr3_aa: ASSTPCRGLKETQY